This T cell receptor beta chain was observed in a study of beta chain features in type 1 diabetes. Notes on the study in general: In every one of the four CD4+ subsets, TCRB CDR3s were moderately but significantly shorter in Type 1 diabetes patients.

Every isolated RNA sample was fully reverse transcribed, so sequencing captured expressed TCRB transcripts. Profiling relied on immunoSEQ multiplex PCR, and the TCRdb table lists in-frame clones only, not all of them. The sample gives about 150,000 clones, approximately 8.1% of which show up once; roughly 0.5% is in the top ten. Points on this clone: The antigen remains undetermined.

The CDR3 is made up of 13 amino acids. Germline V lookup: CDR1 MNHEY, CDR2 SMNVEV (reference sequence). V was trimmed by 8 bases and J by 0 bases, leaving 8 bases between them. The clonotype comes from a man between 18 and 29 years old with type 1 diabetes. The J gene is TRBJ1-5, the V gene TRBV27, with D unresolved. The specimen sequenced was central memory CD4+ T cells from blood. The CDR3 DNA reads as TGTGCCAGCGCCCACAATAGCAATCAGCCCCAGCATTTT. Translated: CASAHNSNQPQHF.